This entry describes one T cell receptor beta chain. The target antigen is unknown. V dropped 8 bases and J dropped 8 bases, with 15 bases sitting between them. The CDR3 has 13 amino acids. CDR1 MNHEY and CDR2 SMNVEV come from the germline V gene (reference sequence). The data derive from a study of shared clonotypes between healthy human individuals. Sequencing was performed with immunoSEQ multiplex PCR; in TCRdb, only in-frame clones are kept and a portion is missing. Among some 700,000 clones, around 91% were seen once, and the ten largest hold about 33%. Findings of the study overall: Non-shared clonotypes were found to have lower generation probabilities than the clonotypes that were shared by all four of the sorted-subset donors. Among a handful of donors, roughly 5.5% of naive CD4 clonotypes were found in common.

This chain uses TRBV27 with TRBJ1-4; tentatively, D is TRBD1 (6 bases). The specimen sequenced was memory CD8+ T cells from PBMCs. Stated subset: CD45RO+ cells pooled with CCR7-negative TemRA cells. The TCR was taken from a man younger than 30 in good health. Some clones in this sample may be carry-over from other donors' samples. Here the CDR3 reads CASHTQGDEKLFF. CDR3 in DNA: TGTGCCAGCCATACACAGGGAGACGAAAAACTGTTTTTT. Full variable domain (outside the CDR3, taken from reference TRBV27 and TRBJ1-4): EAQVTQNPRYLITVTGKKLTVTCSQNMNHEYMSWYRQDPGLGLRQIYYSMNVEVTDKGDVPEGYKVSRKEKRNFPLILESPSPNQTSLYFCASHTQGDEKLFFGSGTQLSVL.